Listed here is a single TCR beta chain. The antigen is undetermined. Deletions cut 2 bases from V and 0 bases from J, with 5 bases between. Germline assignment: CDR1 MNHEY and CDR2 SVGEGT. The CDR3 is made up of 14 amino acids. The repertoire was sequenced with immunoSEQ multiplex PCR; TCRdb's copy has only in-frame clones and lacks some. The sample shows approximately 100,000 clones, about 92% of them seen only once. This specimen belongs to a study of T cell responses to AZD1222 COVID-19 vaccine. General study results and limits: The CD4 TCRs associated with vaccination extended across spike and predominated at 160-218 and 743-854. Unmutated regions of variants are reportedly targeted by nearly half of spike-specific TCRs. Spike-specific TCR breadth and depth were elevated following two AZD1222 doses.

This sample comprised peripheral blood, obtained on day 0 of AZD1222 vaccination. The sequence derives from an adult in good health. This chain uses TRBV6-2 or TRBV6-3 with TRBJ1-5; D unclear. The CDR3: CASSYANSNQPQHF. CDR3 DNA: TGTGCCAGCAGTTACGCTAATAGCAATCAGCCCCAGCATTTT.